This T cell receptor beta chain emerged from a study of CXCR3-negative and CXCR3-positive naive CD8 T cells. The study's findings and limits: When CXCR3-positive naive cells were set against CXCR3-negative naive cells, the former had more hydrophobic TRB CDR3s. TRBV-TRBJ usage was alike in naive CXCR3-negative and CXCR3-positive cells but differed in memory cells.

Remarks on this clonotype: What it binds is not known.

Germline V gene lookup returns CDR1 ENHRY and CDR2 SYGVKD. This CDR3 spans 15 amino acids. Identification of naive CD8+ T cells rested on CD45RO-CCR7+CD27+CD95- status. Libraries were UMI-labeled 5' RACE TRB cDNA. TCRdb re-analyzed the 5' RACE reads; it lists each CDR3 protein once, without DNA. This repertoire includes approximately 100,000 distinct CDR3 sequences. Sequenced input: naive CXCR3+ CD8+ T cells from blood. The subset here: CD45RO-CCR7+CD27+CD95- naive CD8+ T cells expressing CXCR3 (TNR3+). The receptor's source is a human donor in good health. Some clones in this sample may be carry-over from other donors' samples. V is TRBV10-3 and J is TRBJ1-2. The CDR3 loop reads CAITEGRSPTDGYTF.